Listed below are T cell receptor beta chains from one sample, sequenced in a study of spatial heterogeneity in lung cancer. TCRdb ran MiXCR on the 5' RACE reads and lists one entry per CDR3 protein. Among some 50,000 distinct CDR3 sequences listed, over 9.5% were seen once. The specimen comprised PBMCs, sampled at surgery. These receptor sequences come from a female donor with early-stage non-small cell lung cancer. Both conserved end residues are part of each CDR3. A D gene is named only where the DNA matches it firmly. Some rows have no size entry. The others give once, few or many, or a class for an expanded clone.

D gene: TRBD2
J gene: TRBJ2-1
V gene: TRBV28
clone size: -
CDR3 protein: CASSRRRGGRVEQFF
CDR3 DNA: TGTGCCAGCAGCAGGCGGCGGGGGGGCCGTGTAGAGCAGTTCTTC

D gene: -
J gene: TRBJ2-2
V gene: TRBV7-6
clone size: many
CDR3 protein: CASSLARVTGELFF
CDR3 DNA: TGTGCCAGCAGCTTAGCGAGAGTAACCGGGGAGCTGTTTTTT

D gene: TRBD1
J gene: TRBJ2-6
V gene: TRBV7-2
clone size: -
CDR3 protein: CASSLTPAGGAGSGANVLTF
CDR3 DNA: TGTGCCAGCAGCTTAACACCGGCAGGGGGCGCGGGCAGTGGGGCCAACGTCCTGACTTTC

D gene: TRBD1
J gene: TRBJ1-5
V gene: TRBV6-1
clone size: many
CDR3 protein: CASSTGQGNQPQHF
CDR3 DNA: TGTGCCAGCAGCACGGGACAGGGCAATCAGCCCCAGCATTTT

D gene: TRBD2
J gene: TRBJ2-1
V gene: TRBV5-4
clone size: many
CDR3 protein: CASSLGPSGVINEQFF
CDR3 DNA: TGTGCCAGCAGCTTGGGGCCCAGCGGGGTGATAAATGAGCAGTTCTTC

D gene: -
J gene: TRBJ2-7
V gene: TRBV7-9
clone size: many
CDR3 protein: CASSFGASSYEQYF
CDR3 DNA: TGTGCCAGCAGCTTTGGGGCTAGCTCCTACGAGCAGTACTTC

D gene: -
J gene: TRBJ1-1
V gene: TRBV20-1
clone size: -
CDR3 protein: CSARGLKGTDTEAFF
CDR3 DNA: TGCAGTGCTAGAGGGCTAAAAGGCACTGACACTGAAGCTTTCTTT

D gene: TRBD1
J gene: TRBJ2-7
V gene: TRBV9
clone size: -
CDR3 protein: CASSETGTGGEQYF
CDR3 DNA: TGTGCCAGCAGCGAAACCGGGACAGGGGGCGAGCAGTACTTC

D gene: -
J gene: TRBJ2-2
V gene: TRBV5-1
clone size: -
CDR3 protein: CASRVGGTELFF
CDR3 DNA: TGCGCCAGCAGAGTAGGTGGGACGGAGCTGTTTTTT

D gene: -
J gene: TRBJ2-7
V gene: TRBV6-5
clone size: few
CDR3 protein: CASSSRTVAFYEQYF
CDR3 DNA: TGTGCCAGCAGCAGTCGGACGGTAGCCTTCTACGAGCAGTACTTC

D gene: -
J gene: TRBJ1-1
V gene: TRBV6-1
clone size: few
CDR3 protein: CASRDLSRAEAFF
CDR3 DNA: TGTGCCAGCAGGGACCTATCGCGGGCGGAAGCTTTCTTT

D gene: TRBD2
J gene: TRBJ2-3
V gene: TRBV5-6
clone size: -
CDR3 protein: CASSPASGGTDTQYF
CDR3 DNA: TGTGCCAGCAGCCCGGCTAGCGGGGGTACAGATACGCAGTATTTT

D gene: -
J gene: TRBJ2-2
V gene: TRBV29-1
clone size: many
CDR3 protein: CSVVIGGTGELFF
CDR3 DNA: TGCAGCGTTGTAATCGGGGGCACCGGGGAGCTGTTTTTT

D gene: -
J gene: TRBJ1-1
V gene: TRBV20-1
clone size: few
CDR3 protein: CSARDFDRGGTEAFF
CDR3 DNA: TGCAGTGCTAGAGATTTCGATCGGGGCGGCACTGAAGCTTTCTTT

D gene: -
J gene: TRBJ1-1
V gene: TRBV7-9
clone size: few
CDR3 protein: CASSFIENTEAFF
CDR3 DNA: TGTGCCAGCAGCTTTATAGAGAACACTGAAGCTTTCTTT

D gene: -
J gene: TRBJ2-7
V gene: TRBV6-5
clone size: medium-sized
CDR3 protein: CASSYGGGGYEQYF
CDR3 DNA: TGTGCCAGCAGTTACGGTGGAGGAGGATACGAGCAGTACTTC

D gene: -
J gene: TRBJ2-5
V gene: TRBV20-1
clone size: many
CDR3 protein: CSARRAAVETQYF
CDR3 DNA: TGCAGCGCTAGGCGAGCGGCGGTGGAGACCCAGTACTTC

D gene: TRBD2
J gene: TRBJ2-5
V gene: TRBV20-1
clone size: -
CDR3 protein: CSARVASGTRGTQYF
CDR3 DNA: TGCAGTGCTAGAGTCGCTAGCGGTACCCGGGGGACCCAGTACTTC

D gene: TRBD1
J gene: TRBJ1-2
V gene: TRBV12-3/TRBV12-4
clone size: few
CDR3 protein: CASSQPGQGSYGYTF
CDR3 DNA: TGTGCCAGCAGTCAACCGGGACAGGGAAGCTATGGCTACACCTTC

D gene: -
J gene: TRBJ1-1
V gene: TRBV12-3/TRBV12-4
clone size: once
CDR3 protein: CASRQAGTEAFF
CDR3 DNA: TGTGCCAGCAGACAGGCGGGGACTGAAGCTTTCTTT

D gene: -
J gene: TRBJ1-5
V gene: TRBV6-5
clone size: few
CDR3 protein: CASITGRAQPQHF
CDR3 DNA: TGTGCCAGCATCACGGGGAGGGCTCAGCCCCAGCATTTT

D gene: -
J gene: TRBJ2-5
V gene: TRBV5-5
clone size: -
CDR3 protein: CASSLVSQETQYF
CDR3 DNA: TGTGCCAGCAGCTTGGTCAGTCAAGAGACCCAGTACTTC

D gene: -
J gene: TRBJ2-3
V gene: TRBV7-9
clone size: many
CDR3 protein: CASSLTGAHTDTQYF
CDR3 DNA: TGTGCCAGCAGCTTAACCGGGGCCCACACAGATACGCAGTATTTT

D gene: -
J gene: TRBJ1-4
V gene: TRBV3-1
clone size: -
CDR3 protein: CASSSGGEKLFF
CDR3 DNA: TGTGCCAGCAGCTCTGGGGGGGAAAAACTGTTTTTT

D gene: -
J gene: TRBJ1-1
V gene: TRBV29-1
clone size: few
CDR3 protein: CSVESGATEAFF
CDR3 DNA: TGCAGCGTTGAAAGTGGGGCCACTGAAGCTTTCTTT

D gene: -
J gene: TRBJ2-6
V gene: TRBV7-8
clone size: many
CDR3 protein: CASSLWSGSGANVLTF
CDR3 DNA: TGTGCCAGCAGCTTATGGAGCGGTTCTGGGGCCAACGTCCTGACTTTC

D gene: -
J gene: TRBJ1-1
V gene: TRBV7-6
clone size: many
CDR3 protein: CASSELTNTEAFF
CDR3 DNA: TGTGCCAGCAGCGAACTAACGAACACTGAAGCTTTCTTT

D gene: -
J gene: TRBJ1-4
V gene: TRBV7-2
clone size: -
CDR3 protein: CASSLHLGIEKLFF
CDR3 DNA: TGTGCCAGCAGCTTACATTTGGGGATTGAAAAACTGTTTTTT

D gene: -
J gene: TRBJ1-1
V gene: TRBV3-1
clone size: many
CDR3 protein: CASSHMTGHAEAFF
CDR3 DNA: TGTGCCAGCAGCCATATGACCGGGCACGCTGAAGCTTTCTTT

D gene: -
J gene: TRBJ2-3
V gene: TRBV6-5
clone size: many
CDR3 protein: CASSIGFELDTQYF
CDR3 DNA: TGTGCCAGCAGCATTGGATTCGAGTTGGATACGCAGTATTTT

D gene: -
J gene: TRBJ2-1
V gene: TRBV7-8
clone size: few
CDR3 protein: CASSLTRINEQFF
CDR3 DNA: TGTGCCAGCAGCCTGACAAGGATCAATGAGCAGTTCTTC

D gene: -
J gene: TRBJ2-7
V gene: TRBV5-1
clone size: -
CDR3 protein: CASSLEAISSYEQYF
CDR3 DNA: TGCGCCAGCAGCTTGGAAGCAATTAGCTCCTACGAGCAGTACTTC

D gene: -
J gene: TRBJ1-1
V gene: TRBV29-1
clone size: few
CDR3 protein: CSVEDQLGTEAFF
CDR3 DNA: TGCAGCGTTGAAGATCAGTTGGGCACTGAAGCTTTCTTT

D gene: -
J gene: TRBJ2-3
V gene: TRBV6-1
clone size: -
CDR3 protein: CAGRRDSTDTQYF
CDR3 DNA: TGTGCCGGCCGGAGGGATAGCACAGATACGCAGTATTTT

D gene: -
J gene: TRBJ2-3
V gene: TRBV7-8
clone size: -
CDR3 protein: CASSWTRSDTDTQYF
CDR3 DNA: TGTGCCAGCAGCTGGACACGCAGTGACACAGATACGCAGTATTTT

D gene: -
J gene: TRBJ2-7
V gene: TRBV7-8
clone size: few
CDR3 protein: CASSFGRGPDEQYF
CDR3 DNA: TGTGCCAGCAGCTTCGGCAGGGGCCCGGACGAGCAGTACTTC

D gene: -
J gene: TRBJ1-5
V gene: TRBV2
clone size: few
CDR3 protein: CASSEEQVENQPQHF
CDR3 DNA: TGTGCCAGCAGTGAGGAACAAGTCGAAAATCAGCCCCAGCATTTT

D gene: -
J gene: TRBJ1-1
V gene: TRBV10-3
clone size: few
CDR3 protein: CAISVNENTEAFF
CDR3 DNA: TGTGCCATCAGTGTTAACGAGAACACTGAAGCTTTCTTT

D gene: -
J gene: TRBJ1-6
V gene: TRBV5-1
clone size: -
CDR3 protein: CASSLDSYNSPLHF
CDR3 DNA: TGCGCCAGCAGCTTGGACAGTTATAATTCACCCCTCCACTTT

D gene: TRBD2
J gene: TRBJ2-3
V gene: TRBV2
clone size: -
CDR3 protein: CASKGTSGEHTDTQYF
CDR3 DNA: TGTGCCAGCAAGGGGACTAGCGGGGAACACACAGATACGCAGTATTTT

D gene: -
J gene: TRBJ2-1
V gene: TRBV29-1
clone size: -
CDR3 protein: CSVNPGTNYNEQFF
CDR3 DNA: TGCAGCGTTAACCCCGGGACAAACTACAATGAGCAGTTCTTC

D gene: TRBD1
J gene: TRBJ2-5
V gene: TRBV2
clone size: few
CDR3 protein: CASRETGLETQYF
CDR3 DNA: TGTGCCAGCAGGGAGACAGGGCTGGAGACCCAGTACTTC

D gene: -
J gene: TRBJ1-3
V gene: TRBV18
clone size: few
CDR3 protein: CASSPPVGSGNTIYF
CDR3 DNA: TGTGCCAGCTCACCACCGGTAGGATCGGGAAACACCATATATTTT

D gene: -
J gene: TRBJ2-3
V gene: TRBV11-2
clone size: few
CDR3 protein: CASSLGGGSADTQYF
CDR3 DNA: TGTGCCAGCAGCTTAGGGGGAGGAAGTGCAGATACGCAGTATTTT

D gene: -
J gene: TRBJ1-4
V gene: TRBV27
clone size: -
CDR3 protein: CASSDQSPTGGGEKLFF
CDR3 DNA: TGTGCCAGCAGTGACCAATCCCCGACAGGAGGCGGTGAAAAACTGTTTTTT

D gene: -
J gene: TRBJ2-3
V gene: TRBV7-2
clone size: few
CDR3 protein: CASSLNPAGTDTQYF
CDR3 DNA: TGTGCCAGCAGCCTTAACCCGGCGGGCACAGATACGCAGTATTTT

D gene: -
J gene: TRBJ2-4
V gene: TRBV9
clone size: -
CDR3 protein: CASSVAGGNLNIQYF
CDR3 DNA: TGTGCCAGCAGCGTAGCTGGGGGGAATCTGAACATTCAGTACTTC

D gene: TRBD2
J gene: TRBJ2-1
V gene: TRBV29-1
clone size: once
CDR3 protein: CSVDRTSGNEQFF
CDR3 DNA: TGCAGCGTTGATAGGACTAGCGGCAATGAGCAGTTCTTC

D gene: TRBD1
J gene: TRBJ2-1
V gene: TRBV27
clone size: -
CDR3 protein: CASSSLIQGARNEQFF
CDR3 DNA: TGTGCCAGCAGTTCACTAATCCAGGGGGCGCGTAATGAGCAGTTCTTC

D gene: -
J gene: TRBJ1-4
V gene: TRBV12-3/TRBV12-4
clone size: -
CDR3 protein: CASSLETAEKLFF
CDR3 DNA: TGTGCCAGCAGTTTAGAGACAGCTGAAAAACTGTTTTTT

D gene: TRBD1
J gene: TRBJ2-4
V gene: TRBV10-3
clone size: many
CDR3 protein: CAIGTEKNIQYF
CDR3 DNA: TGTGCCATCGGGACAGAAAAAAACATTCAGTACTTC

D gene: -
J gene: TRBJ2-3
V gene: TRBV10-3
clone size: -
CDR3 protein: CAISGAGDKPDTQYF
CDR3 DNA: TGTGCCATCAGTGGGGCAGGGGATAAGCCAGATACGCAGTATTTT

D gene: TRBD1
J gene: TRBJ1-1
V gene: TRBV19
clone size: few
CDR3 protein: CASSTRGTGAFF
CDR3 DNA: TGTGCCAGTAGTACGAGGGGGACAGGAGCTTTCTTT

D gene: -
J gene: TRBJ1-1
V gene: TRBV9
clone size: -
CDR3 protein: CASSARGSAGTEAFF
CDR3 DNA: TGTGCCAGCAGCGCAAGAGGGTCGGCGGGCACTGAAGCTTTCTTT